This TCR beta chain was recorded in a study of regulatory T cells in long-lasting Graves disease. Whole-study results and caveats: It was in persistent disease that TRBV28, TRBJ1-2 and TRBJ2-5 were favored.

This clonotype turned up a few times. Antigen specificity is unknown. Building of the TCR beta libraries involved iRepertoire HTBI primers and Arm-PCR of CDR3 regions. One entry per CDR3 protein results from TCRdb running MiXCR on the multiplex PCR reads. The sample yields 350,000 to 450,000 distinct CDR3 sequences, around 21% seen once. Time point of the sample: persistent/refractory GD, antithyroid drugs over 5 years with positive TRAb. PBMC RNA served as the TCR library source. Germline CDR1 and CDR2: LNHDA and SQIVND (reference sequence). The CDR3 covers 15 residues. V was clipped by 3 bases and J by 6 bases; unmatched bases: 10.

The specimen was peripheral blood mononuclear cells (PBMCs), collected when the disease was refractory, from a patient treated with antithyroid drugs. This TCR came from a female donor with Graves disease. V is TRBV19 and J is TRBJ2-7; 8 bases align to TRBD2. CDR3 nucleotide sequence: TGTGCCAGTAGTATCTCCGGGACTAGATTCATCGAGCAGTACTTC. Translation: CASSISGTRFIEQYF. Full variable domain (missing parts from reference TRBV19 and TRBJ2-7): DGGITQSPKYLFRKEGQNVTLSCEQNLNHDAMYWYRQDPGQGLRLIYYSQIVNDFQKGDIAEGYSVSREKKESFPLTVTSAQKNPTAFYLCASSISGTRFIEQYFGPGTRLTVT.